One and the same sample provided the 22 T cell receptor beta chains below, sequenced in a study of spatial heterogeneity in lung cancer. TCRdb fed the 5' RACE reads into MiXCR, producing one record per CDR3 protein. This sample has tens of thousands of distinct CDR3 sequences, with around 8.4% found just once. As for time point: sample taken at primary tumor resection. From tumor, nontumor lung or frozen PBMC, whole RNA was taken unsorted for sequencing. The sample in question was PBMCs, obtained at surgery. These receptors were obtained from a female donor with early-stage non-small cell lung cancer.

This clonotype has more than one count but fewer than ten. This chain connects TRBV11-1 to TRBJ2-1; D gene unclear. This CDR3 has 12 residues. Trimming took 1 base from V and 9 from J, leaving 7 bases between them. Germline CDR1 SGHAT, CDR2 FQDESV (reference sequence). CDR3 nucleotides: TGTGCCAGCAGCTTAGTTAGCAGTGAGCAGTTCTTC. Translation gives CASSLVSSEQFF.

This clonotype has more than one count but fewer than ten. The rearrangement joins TRBV5-1 to TRBJ1-5; no clear D gene. CDR1 and CDR2 from the germline V gene are SGHRS and YFSETQ. The CDR3 consists of 15 residues. Trimming stripped 1 base from V and 4 bases from J, with 12 bases between. The CDR3 region is CASSLIGEANQPQHF. The CDR3 bases are TGCGCCAGCAGCTTGATTGGGGAGGCTAATCAGCCCCAGCATTTT.

This clonotype has ten or more counts. The genes are TRBV28 and TRBJ2-7; TRBD1 matches 10 bases. V shed 6 bases, J shed 3 bases, and the junction held 11 bases outside the gene matches. CDR1 MDHEN and CDR2 SYDVKM come from the germline V gene. The CDR3 consists of 16 residues. The CDR3 spells CASRPLTGTGVYEQYF. The CDR3 DNA sequence: TGTGCCAGCAGGCCACTCACCGGGACAGGGGTCTACGAGCAGTACTTC.

The chain has TRBV11-3 and TRBJ2-4; maybe TRBD1 (6 bases). Trimming stripped 3 bases from V and 12 bases from J, with 12 bases between. The CDR3 loop spans 12 amino acids. Germline V gene data show CDR1 as SGHNT and CDR2 as YENEEA. The CDR3 here is CASSFEQGAQYF. The DNA for the CDR3 is TGTGCCAGCAGCTTCGAACAGGGAGCTCAGTACTTC.

The chain employs TRBV28 and TRBJ2-1; a possible D gene is TRBD1 (5 bases). The germline CDR1 and CDR2 sequences are MDHEN and SYDVKM. V lost 7 bases, J lost 12 bases, and 19 bases lay in between. The CDR3 has 13 residues. The CDR3 loop reads CASNLGRERRQFF. DNA of the CDR3: TGTGCCAGCAATTTGGGCAGGGAAAGGCGGCAGTTCTTC.

This clonotype was detected a few times. The chain is built from TRBV7-6 and TRBJ2-5; unclear D gene. Trimming stripped 0 bases from V and 3 bases from J, with 8 bases between. The CDR3 is 14 residues long. Germline assignment: CDR1 SGHVS and CDR2 FNYEAQ. CDR3 bases: TGTGCCAGCAGCTTAGCCCAGTACAAAGAGACCCAGTACTTC. Its protein product is CASSLAQYKETQYF.

This clonotype occurred a few times. The J gene is TRBJ2-1, the V gene TRBV6-1; the D gene is possibly TRBD2 (6 bases). Trimming shortened V by 7 bases and J by 6 bases, and 19 bases separated the two germline ends. This CDR3 is 15 amino acids long. The germline CDR1 and CDR2 sequences are MNHNS and SASEGT. DNA of the CDR3: TGTGCCAGCACCCTGGGGGGTATTAGTGGCAATGAGCAGTTCTTC. The encoded protein is CASTLGGISGNEQFF.

In its sample, this clonotype was seen a few times. The V call is TRBV9, the J call TRBJ1-1; D is unclear. V gave up 2 bases and J gave up 3 bases, with 8 bases separating them. Germline V CDR1 and CDR2: SGDLS, YYNGEE. The CDR3 length is 13 residues. In nucleotides, the CDR3 is TGTGCCAGCAGCGTCGGACCCGACACTGAAGCTTTCTTT. This translates into CASSVGPDTEAFF.

The chain has TRBV9 and TRBJ2-7, with D tentatively TRBD1 (7 bases). V was cut by 2 bases and J by 0 bases, with 12 bases left in between. This CDR3 is 15 amino acids long. Per germline, CDR1 SGDLS and CDR2 YYNGEE. CDR3 bases: TGTGCCAGCAGCGTCCAGGGGGGCGGCTCCTACGAGCAGTACTTC. Its translation: CASSVQGGGSYEQYF.

This clonotype came up many times. The chain combines TRBV28 with TRBJ2-5, with 10 bases identical to TRBD2. Germline lookup yields CDR1 MDHEN and CDR2 SYDVKM. The J segment lost 3 bases and the V segment lost 5 bases, leaving 6 bases of the junction unmatched. This CDR3 region has 15 residues. The CDR3 reads CASSAPTSGEETQYF. CDR3 in DNA: TGTGCCAGCAGTGCCCCAACTAGCGGGGAAGAGACCCAGTACTTC.

This clonotype was detected ten times or more. J is TRBJ1-5 and V is TRBV10-2; D is undetermined. The CDR3 sequence is 14 residues long. V was cut by 3 bases and J by 0 bases, with 6 bases left in between. Looked up from germline, CDR1 is WSHSY and CDR2 is SAAADI. The CDR3: CASSERNSNQPQHF. For the CDR3, the DNA is TGCGCCAGCAGTGAAAGAAATAGCAATCAGCCCCAGCATTTT.

The J gene is TRBJ1-5, the V gene TRBV6-1; no clear D gene. Trimming took 4 bases from V and 9 from J, leaving 7 bases between them. Germline V gene sequence: CDR1 MNHNS, CDR2 SASEGT. The CDR3 length is 11 residues. The CDR3 is CASSVIPPQHF. The CDR3 nucleotides read TGTGCCAGCAGTGTTATTCCGCCCCAGCATTTT.

This clonotype was seen at least ten times. This chain connects TRBV29-1 to TRBJ2-1; TRBD2 matches 9 bases. This CDR3 has 14 residues. CDR1 SQVTM and CDR2 ANQGSEA come from the germline V gene. The V gene end was trimmed by 7 bases and the J gene end by 7 bases; junction bases not matched to a gene: 11. CDR3 nucleotides: TGCAGCGCAAGAGTTGCTAGCGGGATGAATGAGCAGTTCTTC. Its translation is CSARVASGMNEQFF.

This clonotype was found a few times. V usage is TRBV7-9 and J usage is TRBJ2-3; the D is unclear. The CDR3 runs to 12 residues. Germline lookup yields CDR1 SEHNR and CDR2 FQNEAQ (reference sequence). The ends were cut back, 2 bases at V and 5 bases at J, with 5 bases in the middle. The CDR3 DNA is TGTGCCAGCAGCTTAAAAGTAGATACGCAGTATTTT. This translates into CASSLKVDTQYF.

This clonotype was seen more than once but under ten times. The V gene is TRBV7-2, the J gene TRBJ2-6; maybe TRBD1 (5 bases). Deletions cut 1 base from V and 1 base from J, with 14 bases between. CDR1 SGHTA and CDR2 FQGNSA come from the germline V gene. This CDR3 contains 18 residues. The chain's CDR3 is CASSLVAGLSSGANVLTF. In DNA form, the CDR3 reads TGTGCCAGCAGCTTAGTGGCAGGGCTATCTTCTGGGGCCAACGTCCTGACTTTC.

In this sample, this clonotype turned up many times. V and J are TRBV12-3 or TRBV12-4 and TRBJ2-7; D is uncertain. Trimming removed 2 bases from V and 7 bases from J, with 9 bases in between. CDR3 length: 12 residues. The CDR3 region has the DNA TGTGCCAGCAGTTTACAACCGAGTGAGCAGTACTTC. It encodes CASSLQPSEQYF.

This rearrangement joins TRBV4-1 to TRBJ2-3; no firm D call. V dropped 2 bases and J dropped 2 bases, with 11 bases sitting between them. From germline, CDR1 is MGHRA and CDR2 YSYEKL. The CDR3 contains 15 residues. The CDR3 DNA is TGCGCCAGCAGCCAACGGCCCAGCTTCACAGATACGCAGTATTTT. It is translated as CASSQRPSFTDTQYF.

This clonotype was detected a few times. The chain combines TRBV5-5 with TRBJ1-3; possible D gene TRBD1, 5 bases. Germline CDR1 and CDR2: SGHKS and YYEKEE (reference sequence). The V end was cut by 0 bases, the J end by 4 bases, with 14 bases between. The CDR3 length is 16 residues. CDR3 coding DNA: TGTGCCAGCAGCTTGGACCAGGGAGCTAACGGAAACACCATATATTTT. Residues: CASSLDQGANGNTIYF.

The V and J genes are TRBV7-2 and TRBJ2-3; TRBD2 matches at 14 bases. Trimming removed 5 bases from V and 0 bases from J; junction bases left unmatched: 7. The germline V gene has CDR1 SGHTA and CDR2 FQGNSA. This CDR3 contains 18 residues. The CDR3 region is CASSGGLAGGFSTDTQYF. The CDR3, as DNA: TGTGCCAGCAGCGGAGGACTAGCGGGAGGATTTAGCACAGATACGCAGTATTTT.

The V gene is TRBV20-1, the J gene TRBJ1-6, with 7 bases aligning to TRBD1. There are 18 residues in the CDR3. Germline-derived CDR1 and CDR2 are DFQATT and SNEGSKA (reference sequence). Trimming took 4 bases from V and 3 from J; bases not matched to a gene: 15. CDR3 sequence: CSATYGQVSGFYNSPLHF. The CDR3 DNA sequence: TGCAGTGCTACCTACGGACAGGTCTCAGGCTTCTATAATTCACCCCTCCACTTT.

This clonotype appeared many times. The rearrangement uses TRBV20-1 and TRBJ1-2; D gene ambiguous. The length of the CDR3 is 14 residues. The germline V and J ends were trimmed by 3 bases and 4 bases, with 15 bases remaining between them. The germline CDR1 and CDR2 sequences are DFQATT and SNEGSKA (reference sequence). CDR3 sequence reads: CSARSPGSAYGYTF. The CDR3 nucleotides read TGCAGTGCTAGGTCCCCGGGATCGGCCTATGGCTACACCTTC.

This clonotype was seen ten or more times. This chain connects TRBV3-1 to TRBJ2-1, with 14 bases aligning to TRBD2. V dropped 4 bases and J dropped 10; count of bases not matched to a gene: 9. The CDR3 has 16 residues. Germline V lookup: CDR1 LGHDT, CDR2 YNNKEL (reference sequence). CDR3 bases: TGTGCCAGCAGCCCACCGGGACTAGCGGGAGTAAGGGAGCAGTTCTTC. Translating gives CASSPPGLAGVREQFF.